This T cell receptor (beta chain) was obtained from a study of blood T cell repertoires in COVID-19. Individuals drawn from around 25 US areas were about 18 to 95 years old. Assay used: immunoSEQ multiplex PCR; TCRdb lists only in-frame clones, some missing. The data show approximately 230,000 clones, 70% to 90% seen once. V lost 6 bases and J lost 1, with 25 bases in between. Germline V lookup: CDR1 MNHNY, CDR2 SVGAGI (reference sequence). This CDR3 comprises 19 residues. Sequenced sample: PBMCs or T cells enriched from blood (not recorded which). This receptor was taken from a woman between 50 and 59 years old with acute COVID-19. The chain couples TRBV6-6 to TRBJ2-1; possible D gene TRBD1, 7 bases. The CDR3 here is CASSSGGQEGGWSYNEQFF. CDR3 bases: TGTGCCAGCAGCTCAGGGGGGCAGGAGGGTGGTTGGTCCTACAATGAGCAGTTCTTC.